The rows below give T cell receptor beta chains drawn from one sample of a study of blood T cell repertoires in COVID-19. The assay was immunoSEQ multiplex PCR, and TCRdb's table has in-frame clones only and misses some. The repertoire holds about 70,000 clones, with approximately 86% as singletons. Sample: peripheral blood. Receptors originate from an older woman with acute or convalescent COVID-19. The CDR3 runs from the conserved cysteine through the conserved F or W. D genes are given only for firm matches. For some rows the clone size is stated as once, few or many, or as a class when expanded; others skip it.

>TRBJ2-5|TRBD1|.|TRBV24-1
TGTGCCACCAGTGATTCTCAGGGGACAGGGGTAGAGACCCAGTACTTC
CATSDSQGTGVETQYF
>TRBJ1-4|.|.|TRBV11-3
TGTGCCAGCAGCCCAGCCGGCAGGGGCAATGTGACTAATGAAAAACTGTTTTTT
CASSPAGRGNVTNEKLFF
>TRBJ2-1|.|.|TRBV29-1
TGCAGCGTTGCCCAGGGCCCCTACAATGAGCAGTTCTTC
CSVAQGPYNEQFF
>TRBJ2-3|.|once|TRBV12-5
TGTGCTAGTGGTCGAGGGACTTCGGAGAGCACAGATACGCAGTATTTT
CASGRGTSESTDTQYF
>TRBJ2-1|.|.|TRBV7-2
TGTGCCAGCAGCTTTGGGGGGGCTCAGGACAATGAGCAGTTCTTC
CASSFGGAQDNEQFF
>TRBJ2-1|.|.|TRBV11-3
TGTGCCAGCAGCTTAGGCAGGGGTTTCTACAATGAGCAGTTCTTC
CASSLGRGFYNEQFF
>TRBJ1-2|.|.|TRBV6-5
TGTGCCAGCAAGGGGTTCTATGGCTACACCTTC
CASKGFYGYTF
>TRBJ2-5|TRBD2|.|TRBV11-2
TGTGCCAGCAGTCGTGGGACTAGCAGGGAGACCCAGTACTTC
CASSRGTSRETQYF
>TRBJ1-3|.|.|TRBV6-5
TGTGCCAGCGGGAGATTCGGAAACACCATATATTTT
CASGRFGNTIYF
>TRBJ1-4|.|.|TRBV30
TGTGCCTGGAGGGGGAGTCTTAATGAAAAACTGTTTTTT
CAWRGSLNEKLFF
>TRBJ2-7|.|.|TRBV13
TGTGCCAGCAGCTTAGCCGACGAGCAGTACTTC
CASSLADEQYF
>TRBJ2-1|TRBD2|.|TRBV2
TGTGCCAGCAGCCAGCGGGGGACCTACAATGAGCAGTTCTTC
CASSQRGTYNEQFF
>TRBJ1-1|.|.|TRBV18
TGTGCCAGCTCACCAGCCGCTACGTTTAACACTGAAGCTTTCTTT
CASSPAATFNTEAFF
>TRBJ1-1|.|.|TRBV19
TGTGCCAGTAGTCTACCGGGGTCTGAAGCTTTCTTT
CASSLPGSEAFF
>TRBJ1-1|TRBD1|.|TRBV3-1/TRBV3-2
TGTGCCAGCAGCCACGGGGACAGGGCTGAAGCTTTCTTT
CASSHGDRAEAFF
>TRBJ1-5|.|.|TRBV6-5
TGTGCCAGCAGAAGACAGTCTAGCAATCAGCCCCAGCATTTT
CASRRQSSNQPQHF
>TRBJ1-5|TRBD1|.|TRBV6-5
TGTGCCAGCATTAAGACAGGGTCCAGCAATCAGCCCCAGCATTTT
CASIKTGSSNQPQHF
>TRBJ2-1|TRBD2|.|TRBV15
TGTGCCACGAGTTCAATGGCGGGGGTCAATGAGCAGTTCTTC
CATSSMAGVNEQFF
>TRBJ2-3|TRBD2|.|TRBV27
TGTGCCAGCCGTGCTAGCGGGGGGGATACGCAGTATTTT
CASRASGGDTQYF
>TRBJ1-2|TRBD1|.|TRBV5-6
TGTGCCAGCAGCTTGGCTAGGGGGCATGATGGCTACACCTTC
CASSLARGHDGYTF
>TRBJ2-1|.|.|TRBV29-1
TGCAGCGTTGAGGTAACTAGAGAAAATGAGCAGTTCTTC
CSVEVTRENEQFF
>TRBJ1-1|.|.|TRBV29-1
TGCAGCGTTGAGACCGGGATCGGGTTTGGGGCTTTCTTT
CSVETGIGFGAFF